This TCR beta chain was observed in a study of CD8 T cells in ankylosing spondylitis. Whole-study results and caveats: For ankylosing spondylitis blood, a TCR beta motif of about 8 highly homologous variants appeared characteristic. Past research had described some motif variants in reactive arthritis synovial fluid and blood. Enrichment of disease-linked clones was reportedly significant in matched ankylosing spondylitis synovial fluid.

This clonotype has ten or more counts. Its target is not known. V was clipped by 4 bases and J by 4 bases, with 8 bases between them. The length of the CDR3 is 12 residues. Quantitative 5'-RACE with molecular barcodes generated TCR beta libraries. TCRdb re-derived calls from the 5' RACE reads in MiXCR, one entry per CDR3 protein. The sample has approximately 520,000 distinct CDR3 sequences, 5.3% seen once; the top ten hold roughly 3.5%. V and J are TRBV12-3 or TRBV12-4 and TRBJ2-7, with D perhaps matching TRBD2 (6 bases). The TCR comes from a male donor with ankylosing spondylitis. Sequencing was performed on blood, either unsorted or a sorted T cell fraction (not recorded which). The DNA for the CDR3 is TGTGCCAGCAGTTGGGGGGATTACGAGCAGTACTTC. This translates into CASSWGDYEQYF.